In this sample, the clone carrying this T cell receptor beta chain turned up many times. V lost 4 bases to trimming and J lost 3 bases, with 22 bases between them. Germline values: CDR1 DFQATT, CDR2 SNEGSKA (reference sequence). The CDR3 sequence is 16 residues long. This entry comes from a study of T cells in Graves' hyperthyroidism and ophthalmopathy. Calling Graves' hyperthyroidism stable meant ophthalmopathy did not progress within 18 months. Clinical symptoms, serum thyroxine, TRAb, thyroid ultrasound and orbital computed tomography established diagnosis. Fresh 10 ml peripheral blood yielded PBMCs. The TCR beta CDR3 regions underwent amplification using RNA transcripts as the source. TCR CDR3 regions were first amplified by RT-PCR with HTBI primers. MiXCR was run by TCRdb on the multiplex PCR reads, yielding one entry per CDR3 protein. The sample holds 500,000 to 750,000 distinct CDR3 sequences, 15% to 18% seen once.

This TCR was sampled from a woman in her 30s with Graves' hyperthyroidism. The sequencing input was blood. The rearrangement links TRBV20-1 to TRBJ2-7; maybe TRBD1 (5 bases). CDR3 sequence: CSAIRWQGRVGYEQYF. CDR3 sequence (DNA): TGCAGTGCTATCCGCTGGCAGGGCAGGGTAGGCTACGAGCAGTACTTC.